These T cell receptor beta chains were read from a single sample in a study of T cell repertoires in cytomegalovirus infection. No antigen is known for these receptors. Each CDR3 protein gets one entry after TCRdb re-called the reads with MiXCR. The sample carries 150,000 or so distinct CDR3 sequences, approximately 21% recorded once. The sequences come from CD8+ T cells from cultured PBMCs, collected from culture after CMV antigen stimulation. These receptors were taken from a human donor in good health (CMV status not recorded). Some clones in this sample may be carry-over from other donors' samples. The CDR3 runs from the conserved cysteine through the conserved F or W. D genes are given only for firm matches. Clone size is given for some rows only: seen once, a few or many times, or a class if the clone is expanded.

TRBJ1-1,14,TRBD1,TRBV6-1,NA,TGTGCCAGCTGGGACAGGGGTCCGCTCACTGAAGCTTTCTTT,CASWDRGPLTEAFF
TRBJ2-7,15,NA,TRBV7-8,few,TGTGCCAGCAGCTTAGGGGGCCTGGGGTCCTACGAGCAGTACTTC,CASSLGGLGSYEQYF
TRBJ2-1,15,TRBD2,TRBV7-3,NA,TGTGCCAGCAGACGTAGCGGGGGGGCCCACAATGAGCAGTTCTTC,CASRRSGGAHNEQFF
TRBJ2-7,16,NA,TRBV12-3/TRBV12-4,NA,TGTGCCAGCAGTTTAGCGTTCGGAGACATGGACTACGAGCAGTACTTC,CASSLAFGDMDYEQYF
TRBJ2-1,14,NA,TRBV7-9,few,TGTGCCAGCAGCTTAGGATCTTTTATGGATGAGCAGTTCTTC,CASSLGSFMDEQFF
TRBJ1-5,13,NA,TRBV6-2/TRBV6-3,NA,TGTGCCAGCAGTTACAGGTATGATCAGCCCCAGCATTTT,CASSYRYDQPQHF
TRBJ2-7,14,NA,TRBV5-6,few,TGTGCCAGCACCTCTGGACTTCACATCTACGAGCAGTACTTC,CASTSGLHIYEQYF
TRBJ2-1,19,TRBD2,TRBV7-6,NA,TGTGCCAGCAGCCCCAGGGTAGCGGGGGATGGGGGGCCCTACAATGAGCAGTTCTTC,CASSPRVAGDGGPYNEQFF
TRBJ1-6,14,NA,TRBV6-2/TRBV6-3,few,TGTGCCAGCAGTGCGACAAGCTATAATTCACCCCTCCACTTT,CASSATSYNSPLHF
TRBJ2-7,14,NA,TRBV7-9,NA,TGTGCCAGCACCAGAGACTTGCTATCCTACGAGCAGTACTTC,CASTRDLLSYEQYF
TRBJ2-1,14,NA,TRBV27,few,TGTGCCAGCAGTCTTATCACAGGGCTTGATGAGCAGTTCTTC,CASSLITGLDEQFF
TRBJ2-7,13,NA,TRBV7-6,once,TGTGCCAGCAGCTCGTCTGTGAACCACGAGCAGTACTTC,CASSSSVNHEQYF
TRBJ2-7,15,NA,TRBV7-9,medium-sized,TGTGCCAGCAGCTATATCTCATCACCGACCTACGAGCAGTACTTC,CASSYISSPTYEQYF
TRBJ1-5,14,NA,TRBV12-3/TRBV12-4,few,TGTGCCAGCAGTTCCCACCAGAGCAATCAGCCCCAGCATTTT,CASSSHQSNQPQHF
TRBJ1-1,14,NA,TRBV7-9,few,TGTGCCAGCAGACAAGAGGGCAGGTACACTGAAGCTTTCTTT,CASRQEGRYTEAFF
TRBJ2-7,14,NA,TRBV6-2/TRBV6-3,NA,TGTGCCAGCAGTACCAACGGGGATACCTACGAGCAGTACTTC,CASSTNGDTYEQYF
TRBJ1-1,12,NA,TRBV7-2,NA,TGTGCCAGCAGCTTTGGGCTTCTTGAAGCTTTCTTT,CASSFGLLEAFF
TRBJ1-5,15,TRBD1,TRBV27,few,TGTGCCAGCGGAACTCGGACAGGGATGGGTCAGCCCCAGCATTTT,CASGTRTGMGQPQHF
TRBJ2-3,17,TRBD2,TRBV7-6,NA,TGTGCCAGCAGCCCGGGCCTACTAGCGGGGGGGCCAGATACGCAGTATTTT,CASSPGLLAGGPDTQYF
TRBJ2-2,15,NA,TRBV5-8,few,TGTGCCAGCAGCTTGGTACAGTTCGCCACCGGGGAGCTGTTTTTT,CASSLVQFATGELFF
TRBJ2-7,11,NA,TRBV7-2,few,TGTGCCAGCAGCTTTAACTACGAGCAGTACTTC,CASSFNYEQYF
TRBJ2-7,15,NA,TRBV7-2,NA,TGTGCCAGCAGCCTTACGGCAGGGAGTTCTACCGAGCAGTACTTC,CASSLTAGSSTEQYF
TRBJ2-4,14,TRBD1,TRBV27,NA,TGTGCCAGCAGCCTCGGGGACAGCAAAAACATTCAGTACTTC,CASSLGDSKNIQYF
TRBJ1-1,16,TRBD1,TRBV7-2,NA,TGTGCCAGCAGCTTTGGAAGGACAGGGAAGAACACTGAAGCTTTCTTT,CASSFGRTGKNTEAFF
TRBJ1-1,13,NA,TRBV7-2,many,TGTGCCAGCAGCCACAGGGTGTTCACTGAAGCTTTCTTT,CASSHRVFTEAFF